The 26 T cell receptor beta chains below come from one sample, sequenced in a study of a mutant IDH1 vaccine in newly diagnosed glioma. These receptors' antigens are unknown. The time point: week 11, during vaccination. The vaccine gave 300 ug of a 20-mer mutant IDH1 peptide subcutaneously per dose. Profiling relied on immunoSEQ multiplex PCR, and the TCRdb table lists in-frame clones only, not all of them. Among about 64,000 clones listed, around 84% were seen once. Specimen: PBMCs, collected from a glioma patient whose treatment included an IDH1 peptide vaccine. The source of these receptors is a woman aged 45-59 years with glioma.

The chain has TRBV5-6 and TRBJ2-5; weak D call: TRBD2 (7 bases). Trimming shortened V by 6 bases and J by 7 bases, and 16 bases separated the two germline ends. This CDR3 contains 13 residues. Germline V gene lookup returns CDR1 SGHDT and CDR2 YYEEEE. Here the CDR3 DNA reads TGTGCCAGCAATATCGGACTAGGGGGGACCCAGTACTTC. Its protein product is CASNIGLGGTQYF.

CDR3 sequence reads: CASTGRVHGTQYF. CDR3 nucleotides: TGTGCCAGCACGGGCAGGGTGCACGGGACCCAGTACTTC. This sequence joins TRBV6-5 and TRBJ2-5; D might be TRBD1 (5 bases). Trimming stripped 7 bases from V and 7 bases from J, with 16 bases between. The CDR3 is 13 residues long. From germline, CDR1 is MNHEY and CDR2 SVGAGI.

This chain connects TRBV5-5 to TRBJ1-2; a possible D gene is TRBD1 (5 bases). CDR1 and CDR2 (germline): SGHKS, YYEKEE (reference sequence). The CDR3 length is 14 residues. Trimming removed 5 bases from V and 7 bases from J, with 18 bases in between. As DNA, the CDR3 is TGTGCCAGCAGTTTATCGGACGGGGGGAGTGGCTACACCTTC. Residues: CASSLSDGGSGYTF. The entire variable domain, with the rest obtained from reference TRBV5-5 and TRBJ1-2, is as follows: DAGVTQSPTHLIKTRGQQVTLRCSPISGHKSVSWYQQVLGQGPQFIFQYYEKEERGRGNFPDRFSARQFPNYSSELNVNALLLGDSALYLCASSLSDGGSGYTFGSGTRLTVV.

V and J are TRBV2 and TRBJ2-7; 7 positions agree with TRBD2. The germline CDR1 and CDR2 sequences are SNHLY and FYNNEI. This CDR3 region has 15 residues. Losses at the gene ends were 5 bases for V and 1 base for J; bases not matched to a gene: 8. This chain's CDR3 is CASSKAGEWSYEQYF. The CDR3 coding sequence is TGTGCCAGCAGTAAGGCGGGGGAATGGTCCTACGAGCAGTACTTC.

This clone has more than one count but fewer than ten. The J gene is TRBJ1-1, the V gene TRBV19, with D possibly being TRBD1 (5 bases). V shed 1 base and J shed 4 bases, with 16 bases lying between them. The CDR3 runs to 16 residues. Germline values: CDR1 LNHDA, CDR2 SQIVND (reference sequence). The CDR3 DNA follows: TGTGCCAGTAGTATAGGGGGCACAGTAGGGAGCACTGAAGCTTTCTTT. Protein: CASSIGGTVGSTEAFF.

The chain links TRBV12-1 to TRBJ1-2; the DNA was not used to check the table's D call, TRBD1. TRBV12-1 represents a pseudogene. This CDR3 is 16 amino acids long. CDR3 sequence (DNA): TGTGCCAGCAGCTTTCGACAGGGATTTGCTCGCTATGGCTACACCTTC. The encoded protein is CASSFRQGFARYGYTF.

The chain combines TRBV6-1 with TRBJ2-7; D perhaps matches TRBD2 (6 bases). The ends were cut back, 5 bases at V and 2 bases at J, with 16 bases in the middle. Germline-derived CDR1 and CDR2 are MNHNS and SASEGT. The CDR3 spans 15 residues. The CDR3 nucleotides are TGTGCCAGCAGTCCGTACCTCGGAGGGGCCTACGAGCAGTACTTC. Residues: CASSPYLGGAYEQYF.

The chain combines TRBV18 with TRBJ2-4; a possible D gene is TRBD1 (6 bases). CDR3 length: 14 amino acids. Germline CDR1 reads KGHSH; CDR2 reads LQKENI. Trimming pared 3 bases from V and 6 bases from J, leaving 12 bases between. The chain's CDR3 is CASSPPGAGNIQYF. CDR3 nucleotides: TGTGCCAGCTCACCTCCAGGGGCTGGAAACATTCAGTACTTC. The full variable domain, with the rest looked up from reference TRBV18 and TRBJ2-4, is NAGVMQNPRHLVRRRGQEARLRCSPMKGHSHVYWYRQLPEEGLKFMVYLQKENIIDESGMPKERFSAEFPKEGPSILRIQQVVRGDSAAYFCASSPPGAGNIQYFGAGTRLSVL.

V and J are TRBV9 and TRBJ1-1; D uncertain. The CDR3 is made up of 14 amino acids. The germline V gene has CDR1 SGDLS and CDR2 YYNGEE. V lost 3 bases and J lost 1, with 10 bases in between. CDR3 amino acids: CASSDDMGNTEAFF. Written as DNA, the CDR3 is TGTGCCAGCAGCGATGATATGGGGAACACTGAAGCTTTCTTT.

The rearrangement joins TRBV27 to TRBJ2-5; tentatively, D is TRBD1 (6 bases). The CDR3 sequence is 15 residues long. Trimming took 5 bases from V and 0 from J, leaving 13 bases between them. Germline values: CDR1 MNHEY, CDR2 SMNVEV (reference sequence). CDR3 sequence reads: CASSIRQEYQETQYF. Here the CDR3 DNA reads TGTGCCAGCAGTATTCGACAGGAGTACCAAGAGACCCAGTACTTC.

This chain uses TRBV2 with TRBJ1-5; TRBD1 might be the D (6 bases). Per germline, CDR1 SNHLY and CDR2 FYNNEI. Trimming shortened V by 3 bases and J by 4 bases, and 10 bases separated the two germline ends. The CDR3 runs 14 residues. The CDR3 here is CASSETGMNQPQHF. The CDR3 DNA follows: TGTGCCAGCAGTGAGACAGGCATGAATCAGCCCCAGCATTTT.

This clone was recorded once. The chain carries TRBV7-2 and TRBJ1-2; D is unclear. CDR3 length: 12 amino acids. V shed 5 bases and J shed 5 bases, with 9 bases lying between them. Per the germline V gene, CDR1 is SGHTA and CDR2 is FQGNSA. The CDR3 bases are TGTGCCAGCAGCCAGGTCCAATATGGCTACACCTTC. As protein: CASSQVQYGYTF.

The chain joins TRBV10-3 to TRBJ2-5; D is uncertain. Trimming shortened V by 11 bases and J by 0 bases, and 13 bases separated the two germline ends. Germline values: CDR1 ENHRY, CDR2 SYGVKD. This CDR3 region has 13 residues. Written as DNA, the CDR3 is TGTGCCCTTGCGTCCCTCCACCAAGAGACCCAGTACTTC. Translated, it gives CALASLHQETQYF.

The chain carries TRBV7-9 and TRBJ1-1; the D is unclear. Trimming took off 5 bases at V and 0 bases at J, with 7 bases between the two ends. From germline, CDR1 is SEHNR and CDR2 FQNEAQ (reference sequence). This CDR3 contains 13 residues. CDR3 in amino acids: CASSAYLNTEAFF. DNA of the CDR3: TGTGCCAGCAGCGCCTACTTGAACACTGAAGCTTTCTTT.

The chain uses TRBV9 and TRBJ1-1; perhaps TRBD1 as D (5 bases). The CDR3 consists of 14 residues. Germline V gene data show CDR1 as SGDLS and CDR2 as YYNGEE. V shed 4 bases and J shed 11 bases, with 21 bases lying between them. CDR3 bases: TGTGCCAGCAGCTACGGTGGACCAGGGACTGTCGCTTTCTTT. Translated, it gives CASSYGGPGTVAFF.

The gene calls are TRBV29-1 and TRBJ2-3; 9 nucleotides line up with TRBD1. This CDR3 region has 16 residues. V shed 4 bases and J 6 bases; nucleotides not matched to a gene: 14. Germline assignment: CDR1 SQVTM and CDR2 ANQGSEA. The CDR3 sequence is CSVGRSGTGTLDTQYF. DNA for the CDR3: TGCAGCGTTGGGCGTTCAGGGACAGGGACCTTGGATACGCAGTATTTT.

V usage is TRBV6-1 and J usage is TRBJ1-6; tentatively, D is TRBD1 (5 bases). This CDR3 has 15 amino acids. The V end lost 1 base, the J end lost 9 bases, and 13 bases lay between the germline ends. CDR1 is MNHNS, CDR2 SASEGT, per germline. CDR3 sequence: CASSEEGQGFSPLHF. In DNA, the CDR3 is TGTGCCAGCAGTGAAGAGGGGCAGGGATTTTCACCCCTCCACTTT.

The genes are TRBV18 and TRBJ2-5; D is uncertain. This CDR3 is 12 amino acids long. V lost 4 bases and J lost 3, with 6 bases in between. Germline lookup yields CDR1 KGHSH and CDR2 LQKENI. This CDR3 reads CASSLRKETQYF. The CDR3 DNA reads as TGTGCCAGCTCACTACGGAAAGAGACCCAGTACTTC. Using reference TRBV18 and TRBJ2-5 for the parts outside the CDR3, the full variable domain is NAGVMQNPRHLVRRRGQEARLRCSPMKGHSHVYWYRQLPEEGLKFMVYLQKENIIDESGMPKERFSAEFPKEGPSILRIQQVVRGDSAAYFCASSLRKETQYFGPGTRLLVL.

The count of this clone is one. The chain is built from TRBV7-2 and TRBJ1-1; D call uncertain. Between the trimmed V and J ends, which lost 1 base and 1 base, there was a span of 7 bases. Germline V gene sequence: CDR1 SGHTA, CDR2 FQGNSA. The CDR3 is 14 amino acids. The CDR3 sequence: CASSLGISNTEAFF. For the CDR3, the DNA is TGTGCCAGCAGCTTAGGTATATCGAACACTGAAGCTTTCTTT.

The gene calls are TRBV5-4 and TRBJ1-1; TRBD1 is a possible D gene (5 bases). Germline CDR1 reads SGHNT; CDR2 reads YYREEE (reference sequence). Trimming cost V 4 bases and J 2 bases, with 15 bases left between them. This CDR3 has 15 residues. CDR3 nucleotide sequence: TGTGCCAGCAGCGTACCCCGGGGGAGAAACACTGAAGCTTTCTTT. This encodes CASSVPRGRNTEAFF. The full variable domain, completed using reference TRBV5-4 and TRBJ1-1, is ETGVTQSPTHLIKTRGQQVTLRCSSQSGHNTVSWYQQALGQGPQFIFQYYREEENGRGNFPPRFSGLQFPNYSSELNVNALELDDSALYLCASSVPRGRNTEAFFGQGTRLTVV.

The chain links TRBV6-4 to TRBJ2-1, with D tentatively TRBD1 (5 bases). Germline V CDR1 and CDR2: MRHNA, SNTAGT. This CDR3 is built from 15 residues. Deletions cut 2 bases from V and 5 bases from J, with 13 bases between. The CDR3 DNA sequence: TGTGCCAGCAGTGACGGAGAGGAAGGGGACAATGAGCAGTTCTTC. Amino acids: CASSDGEEGDNEQFF.

The CDR3 spells CASSYPREGGETQYF. CDR3 DNA: TGTGCCAGCAGTTACCCAAGGGAGGGGGGAGAGACCCAGTACTTC. J is TRBJ2-5 and V is TRBV27, with D possibly matching TRBD2 (7 bases). Germline lookup yields CDR1 MNHEY and CDR2 SMNVEV (reference sequence). The length of the CDR3 is 15 residues. Trimming left V 4 bases short and J 4 bases short, with 16 bases between.

V gene TRBV5-4 combines with J gene TRBJ2-5; TRBD2 aligns across 15 bases. Germline CDR1 reads SGHNT; CDR2 reads YYREEE (reference sequence). Germline trimming cut 4 bases from V and 3 bases from J; bases unmatched to any gene: 4. The CDR3 contains 16 residues. In nucleotides, the CDR3 is TGTGCCAGCAGCATGGGACTAGCGGGGGGAAAAGAGACCCAGTACTTC. This gives the protein CASSMGLAGGKETQYF.

The chain links TRBV19 to TRBJ2-1, with 8 bases that match TRBD1. J was trimmed by 5 bases and V by 3 bases; bases with no gene match: 6. The CDR3 is 15 residues long. From germline, CDR1 is LNHDA and CDR2 SQIVND (reference sequence). The CDR3 is CASSMVRGPNNEQFF. For the CDR3, the DNA is TGTGCCAGTAGTATGGTCAGGGGGCCCAACAATGAGCAGTTCTTC.

This chain links TRBV4-2 with TRBJ2-7; 15 nucleotides match TRBD2. CDR1 is LGHNA and CDR2 is YNFKEQ in the germline V gene. V trimming: 3 bases; J trimming: 4 bases; junction bases outside the gene matches: 7. CDR3 length equals 17 residues. The CDR3 bases are TGTGCCAGCAGCCAGCCGGGACTAGCGGGGGGTATTTACGAGCAGTACTTC. Translated, it gives CASSQPGLAGGIYEQYF.

This clone was detected once. This sequence joins TRBV10-1 and TRBJ2-7; TRBD1 matches at 7 bases. This CDR3 region has 13 residues. V lost 5 bases and J lost 5; bases outside the gene matches: 6. Germline assignment: CDR1 WNHNN and CDR2 SYGVQD (reference sequence). The CDR3 here is CASSRRQGDEQYF. CDR3 coding DNA: TGCGCCAGCAGTCGGCGACAGGGAGACGAGCAGTACTTC.